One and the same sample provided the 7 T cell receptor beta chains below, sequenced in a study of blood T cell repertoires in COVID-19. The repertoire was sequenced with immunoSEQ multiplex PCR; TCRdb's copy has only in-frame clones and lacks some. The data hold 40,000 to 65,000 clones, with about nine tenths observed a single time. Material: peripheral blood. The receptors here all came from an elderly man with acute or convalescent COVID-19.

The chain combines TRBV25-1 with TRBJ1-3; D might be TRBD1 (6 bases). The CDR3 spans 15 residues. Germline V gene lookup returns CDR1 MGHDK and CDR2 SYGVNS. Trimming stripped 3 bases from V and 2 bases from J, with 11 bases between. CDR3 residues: CASSDFQGTGNTIYF. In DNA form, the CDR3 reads TGTGCCAGCAGTGATTTTCAGGGGACTGGAAACACCATATATTTT.

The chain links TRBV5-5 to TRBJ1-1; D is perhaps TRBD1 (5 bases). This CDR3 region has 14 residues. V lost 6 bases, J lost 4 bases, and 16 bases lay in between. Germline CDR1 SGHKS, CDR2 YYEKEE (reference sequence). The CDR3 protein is CASIPDTGGTEAFF. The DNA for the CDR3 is TGTGCCAGCATTCCTGACACGGGGGGCACTGAAGCTTTCTTT.

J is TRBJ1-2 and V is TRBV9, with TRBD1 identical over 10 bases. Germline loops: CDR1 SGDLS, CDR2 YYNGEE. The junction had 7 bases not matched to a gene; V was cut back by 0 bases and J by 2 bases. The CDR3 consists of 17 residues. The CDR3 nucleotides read TGTGCCAGCAGCGTAGCCCCGGGACAGGGGTCAAACTATGGCTACACCTTC. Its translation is CASSVAPGQGSNYGYTF.

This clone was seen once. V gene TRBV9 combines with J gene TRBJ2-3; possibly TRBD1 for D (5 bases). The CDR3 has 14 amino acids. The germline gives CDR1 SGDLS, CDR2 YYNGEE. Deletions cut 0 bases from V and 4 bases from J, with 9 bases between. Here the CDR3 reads CASSVAGSADTQYF. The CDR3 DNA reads TGTGCCAGCAGCGTAGCAGGGTCAGCAGATACGCAGTATTTT.

CDR3 DNA sequence: TGTGCCAGCAGAGGACAGATCTTCACTGAAGCTTTCTTT. Its translation is CASRGQIFTEAFF. The V gene is TRBV6-5, the J gene TRBJ1-1, with D possibly matching TRBD1 (6 bases). Trimming removed 6 bases from V and 4 bases from J, with 12 bases in between. There are 13 residues in the CDR3. The germline CDR1 and CDR2 sequences are MNHEY and SVGAGI.

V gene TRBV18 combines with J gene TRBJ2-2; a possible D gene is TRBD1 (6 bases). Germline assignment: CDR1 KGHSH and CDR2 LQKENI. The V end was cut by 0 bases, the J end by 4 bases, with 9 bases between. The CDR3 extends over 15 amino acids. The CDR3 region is CASSPPDRPTGELFF. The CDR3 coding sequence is TGTGCCAGCTCACCACCGGACAGACCCACCGGGGAGCTGTTTTTT.

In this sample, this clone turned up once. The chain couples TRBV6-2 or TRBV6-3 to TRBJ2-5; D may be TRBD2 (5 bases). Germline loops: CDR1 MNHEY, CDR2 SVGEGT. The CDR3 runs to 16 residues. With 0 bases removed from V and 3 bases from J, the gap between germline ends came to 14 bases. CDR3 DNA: TGTGCCAGCAGTTACTCGTTGGGGTTGAGGGAAGAGACCCAGTACTTC. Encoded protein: CASSYSLGLREETQYF.